Listed here are 3 T cell receptor beta chains from one sample, sequenced in a study of graft-versus-host responses after intestinal transplantation (dated by TCRdb to the early 2020s). Libraries came from the immunoSEQ multiplex PCR assay. The table was pulled from immuneACCESS by TCRdb, which kept in-frame rearrangements only. Such tables lose some clones; where checked, under half of the loss comes from unresolved V genes, and the rest has no known cause. Present in this sample are over 100,000 clones, 90% to 95% of which were seen just once. Roughly 0.23% of the sample comes from the top ten. The sample's time point label, in plain terms: cells obtained before transplantation from donor or recipient. No antigen has been assigned to these receptors. Sequences were derived from unstimulated CD4+ T cells sorted from spleen or lymph node cells, sampled before transplant. These receptors were collected from a human donor who was the organ donor for an intestinal transplant.

The chain employs TRBV4-2 and TRBJ1-1; TRBD1 matches at 11 bases. V was clipped by 1 base and J by 8 bases; unmatched bases: 3. The CDR3 loop spans 14 amino acids. Germline V gene lookup returns CDR1 LGHNA and CDR2 YNFKEQ. CDR3 in amino acids: CASSQGGQGAEAFF. As DNA, the CDR3 is TGTGCCAGCAGCCAAGGCGGACAGGGGGCCGAAGCTTTCTTT.

The CDR3 here is CASSIGPYEQYF. CDR3 DNA sequence: TGTGCCAGTAGTATAGGACCCTACGAGCAGTACTTC. This chain links TRBV19 with TRBJ2-7; D not certain. Trimming cost V 1 base and J 2 bases, with 3 bases left between them. This CDR3 is 12 amino acids long. Germline V CDR1 and CDR2: LNHDA, SQIVND (reference sequence).

The chain links TRBV5-1 to TRBJ2-3; 9 positions match TRBD1. There are 16 residues in the CDR3. Trimming took 4 bases from V and 0 from J; bases not matched to a gene: 6. Germline CDR1 is SGHRS and CDR2 is YFSETQ. CDR3 amino acids: CASSPDRGTSTDTQYF. The CDR3 DNA is TGCGCCAGCAGCCCGGACAGGGGAACCAGCACAGATACGCAGTATTTT.